The 25 T cell receptor beta chains listed next were all sequenced from one sample in a study of long-term antiretroviral therapy in people with HIV. Survey-level resolution applied to immunoSEQ assay v3.0. Data came from immunoSEQ multiplex PCR; TCRdb stores just in-frame clones and leaves some out. Of 20,000 to 25,000 clones in the sample, about 85% are singletons; the top ten hold 12%. The sample consisted of unsorted PBMCs, taken 1.6 years after starting antiretroviral therapy. The receptors were sampled from a man in his forties with HIV.

The chain joins TRBV19 to TRBJ2-2, with 9 bases matching TRBD1. V lost 6 bases, J lost 7 bases, and 12 bases stayed unmatched. The length of the CDR3 is 16 residues. Germline CDR1 and CDR2: LNHDA and SQIVND (reference sequence). The CDR3 DNA sequence: TGTGCCAGTAGGACAGGGGGGTTTTCTTTAGGCGGGGAGCTGTTTTTT. Its translation: CASRTGGFSLGGELFF.

This rearrangement joins TRBV10-3 to TRBJ1-4, with TRBD1 identical over 7 bases. The germline V gene has CDR1 ENHRY and CDR2 SYGVKD. The V segment lost 3 bases and the J segment 4 bases; nucleotides outside the gene matches: 2. This CDR3 region has 14 residues. CDR3 loop: CAISEGQVNEKLFF. The DNA for the CDR3 is TGTGCCATCAGTGAAGGACAGGTTAATGAAAAACTGTTTTTT.

This rearrangement joins TRBV21-1 to TRBJ1-4; the DNA was not compared with TRBD1, the D call given in the table. TRBV21-1 is deemed a pseudogene. CDR3 length: 15 residues. DNA for the CDR3: TGTGCCAGCAGCAATCGGGACACAACTAATGAAAAACTGTTTTTT. Its translation is CASSNRDTTNEKLFF.

This chain uses TRBV11-2 with TRBJ1-1; D gene unclear. Trimming removed 4 bases at V and 6 bases at J, with 9 bases between. This CDR3 is 12 amino acids long. Per germline, CDR1 SGHAT and CDR2 FQNNGV. CDR3 in DNA: TGTGCCAGCAGCTCTGGAGGGTCTGAAGCTTTCTTT. Protein: CASSSGGSEAFF. Full variable domain (outside the CDR3, taken from reference TRBV11-2 and TRBJ1-1): EAGVAQSPRYKIIEKRQSVAFWCNPISGHATLYWYQQILGQGPKLLIQFQNNGVVDDSQLPKDRFSAERLKGVDSTLKIQPAKLEDSAVYLCASSSGGSEAFFGQGTRLTVV.

This clone was seen once. The rearrangement links TRBV4-2 to TRBJ1-3; D is uncertain. CDR3 size: 16 residues. V dropped 0 bases and J dropped 0 bases, with 9 bases sitting between them. Germline-derived CDR1 and CDR2 are LGHNA and YNFKEQ. The CDR3 sequence: CASSQDDTSSGNTIYF. Here the CDR3 DNA reads TGTGCCAGCAGCCAAGATGACACCTCCTCTGGAAACACCATATATTTT.

The chain joins TRBV6-1 to TRBJ1-2, with D tentatively TRBD1 (5 bases). V dropped 4 bases and J dropped 0 bases, with 15 bases sitting between them. The germline gives CDR1 MNHNS, CDR2 SASEGT. The CDR3 consists of 16 residues. CDR3 protein: CASSGHLGVTNYGYTF. CDR3 coding DNA: TGTGCCAGCAGTGGCCATTTAGGGGTTACTAACTATGGCTACACCTTC.

The rearrangement links TRBV6-5 to TRBJ2-4; weak D call: TRBD1 (5 bases). The CDR3 is made up of 14 amino acids. V lost 8 bases and J lost 5, with 16 bases in between. Germline V gene lookup returns CDR1 MNHEY and CDR2 SVGAGI. CDR3 nucleotide sequence: TGTGCCAGCCGCGCAGGGCGCTTCCAAAACATTCAGTACTTC. Its protein is CASRAGRFQNIQYF.

The chain couples TRBV29-1 to TRBJ1-1; possibly TRBD1 for D (5 bases). V was shortened by 6 bases and J by 3 bases, with 17 bases between the two germline ends. CDR3 length equals 14 residues. Germline V gene data show CDR1 as SQVTM and CDR2 as ANQGSEA. The CDR3 is CSVRPRGDYTEAFF. CDR3 sequence (DNA): TGCAGCGTCCGACCCCGGGGGGATTACACTGAAGCTTTCTTT.

This clone was counted a single time. The rearrangement joins TRBV11-2 to TRBJ2-7; D may be TRBD1 or TRBD2 (6 bases each). V dropped 5 bases and J dropped 3 bases, with 11 bases sitting between them. Germline lookup yields CDR1 SGHAT and CDR2 FQNNGV. The CDR3 has 13 residues. Here the CDR3 DNA reads TGTGCCAGCAGCCTAGGGGGGAGCTACGAGCAGTACTTC. Protein product: CASSLGGSYEQYF. Complete variable domain (other parts from reference TRBV11-2 and TRBJ2-7): EAGVAQSPRYKIIEKRQSVAFWCNPISGHATLYWYQQILGQGPKLLIQFQNNGVVDDSQLPKDRFSAERLKGVDSTLKIQPAKLEDSAVYLCASSLGGSYEQYFGPGTRLTVT.

The rearrangement uses TRBV28 and TRBJ1-2; 7 bases fit TRBD1. CDR1 and CDR2 (germline): MDHEN, SYDVKM. V trimming: 6 bases; J trimming: 7 bases; junction bases outside the gene matches: 11. This CDR3 is 14 amino acids long. The CDR3 DNA follows: TGTGCCAGCAGCAGAAACCCCCACAGGGGTGGCTACACCTTC. Translating it yields CASSRNPHRGGYTF.

The chain combines TRBV6-5 with TRBJ2-4; TRBD1 matches 9 bases. The CDR3 consists of 14 residues. The J segment lost 14 bases and the V segment lost 5 bases, leaving 13 bases of the junction unmatched. Germline CDR1 is MNHEY and CDR2 is SVGAGI. The CDR3 DNA sequence: TGTGCCAGCAGTCTGACGACAGGGGGATCCCCAGAGTACTTC. It codes for CASSLTTGGSPEYF.

This clone was observed a single time. V usage is TRBV5-1 and J usage is TRBJ2-7; tentatively, D is TRBD1 (6 bases). The germline CDR1 and CDR2 sequences are SGHRS and YFSETQ. CDR3 size: 13 residues. V lost 4 bases and J lost 9, with 17 bases in between. The CDR3 reads CASSLAGEWVQYF. The CDR3 coding sequence is TGCGCCAGCAGCCTGGCAGGGGAGTGGGTGCAGTACTTC.

V and J are TRBV7-3 and TRBJ2-2, with D unresolved. The CDR3 is made up of 13 amino acids. The V and J ends lost 5 bases and 6 bases respectively, with 10 bases between them. Germline V gives CDR1 SGHTA, CDR2 FQGTGA. The CDR3 sequence is CASSLPSPGELFF. The CDR3 coding sequence is TGTGCCAGCAGCCTCCCTAGTCCCGGGGAGCTGTTTTTT.

This chain joins TRBV7-3 and TRBJ1-3; 7 bases line up with TRBD1. V shed 3 bases and J 3 bases; nucleotides not matched to a gene: 5. The CDR3 sequence is 15 residues long. CDR1 SGHTA and CDR2 FQGTGA come from the germline V gene. CDR3 sequence: CASSFEGAYGNTIYF. CDR3 nucleotide sequence: TGTGCCAGCAGCTTTGAGGGGGCGTATGGAAACACCATATATTTT.

V gene TRBV7-2 combines with J gene TRBJ1-5; no reliable D call. Trimming cost V 5 bases and J 0 bases, with 11 bases left between them. Germline CDR1 and CDR2: SGHTA and FQGNSA. This CDR3 is built from 15 residues. CDR3 in DNA: TGTGCCAGCAGCAGGACGGACGATAGCAATCAGCCCCAGCATTTT. It codes for CASSRTDDSNQPQHF. Full variable domain (missing parts from reference TRBV7-2 and TRBJ1-5): GAGVSQSPSNKVTEKGKDVELRCDPISGHTALYWYRQSLGQGLEFLIYFQGNSAPDKSGLPSDRFSAERTGGSVSTLTIQRTQQEDSAVYLCASSRTDDSNQPQHFGDGTRLSIL.

The gene calls are TRBV19 and TRBJ1-6; 9 nucleotides match TRBD1. After removal of 1 base from V and 8 bases from J, the junction contained 0 bases not matched to a gene. CDR3 size: 14 residues. Looked up from germline, CDR1 is LNHDA and CDR2 is SQIVND (reference sequence). DNA of the CDR3: TGTGCCAGTAGTATAGGGGACAGGGATTCACCCCTCCACTTT. Translation: CASSIGDRDSPLHF.

V is TRBV19 and J is TRBJ1-1, with 8 bases aligning to TRBD1. V lost 5 bases to trimming and J lost 0 bases; unmatched junction nucleotides: 5. The length of the CDR3 is 15 residues. Germline V lookup: CDR1 LNHDA, CDR2 SQIVND (reference sequence). CDR3 nucleotide sequence: TGTGCCAGTAGTCTTACAGGGGGGATGAACACTGAAGCTTTCTTT. It translates to CASSLTGGMNTEAFF.

The rearrangement uses TRBV10-2 and TRBJ1-6; a weak D match, TRBD1 (5 bases). The CDR3 contains 13 residues. Germline V gene sequence: CDR1 WSHSY, CDR2 SAAADI. V was cut by 7 bases and J by 8 bases, with 12 bases left in between. In DNA form, the CDR3 reads TGCGCCAGCAATGGGGGGGGTCATTCACCCCTCCACTTT. Its protein product is CASNGGGHSPLHF.

J is TRBJ2-2 and V is TRBV11-2, with 12 bases fitting TRBD2. Trimming took 5 bases from V and 4 from J; bases not matched to a gene: 5. Germline loops: CDR1 SGHAT, CDR2 FQNNGV. The CDR3 consists of 16 residues. In nucleotides, the CDR3 is TGTGCCAGCAGCCGGACTAGCGGGAAATTCACCGGGGAGCTGTTTTTT. Residues: CASSRTSGKFTGELFF.

This clone was seen a handful of times. This sequence joins TRBV7-9 and TRBJ2-3, with D hard to call. Trimming removed 7 bases from V and 6 bases from J, with 8 bases in between. Germline CDR1 SEHNR, CDR2 FQNEAQ (reference sequence). This CDR3 comprises 11 residues. In DNA, the CDR3 is TGTGCCAGCACCATTCTTGATACGCAGTATTTT. Encoded protein: CASTILDTQYF.

This rearrangement joins TRBV27 to TRBJ1-1, with no clear D. Germline V gives CDR1 MNHEY, CDR2 SMNVEV (reference sequence). The CDR3 is 14 amino acids. V gave up 3 bases and J gave up 0 bases, with 8 bases separating them. DNA of the CDR3: TGTGCCAGCAGTTTTTCTAGCCTGAACACTGAAGCTTTCTTT. Encoded protein: CASSFSSLNTEAFF.

The chain recombines TRBV6-1 with TRBJ1-2; D is ambiguous. Looked up from germline, CDR1 is MNHNS and CDR2 is SASEGT. The CDR3 runs 12 residues. Trimming removed 1 base from V and 4 bases from J, with 4 bases in between. The CDR3 nucleotides are TGTGCCAGCAGTGAAGACACCTATGGCTACACCTTC. It yields the protein CASSEDTYGYTF.

The chain employs TRBV7-8 and TRBJ1-2; possibly TRBD1 for D (5 bases). The CDR3 has 14 residues. With 5 bases removed from V and 2 bases from J, the gap between germline ends came to 12 bases. Germline values: CDR1 SGHVS, CDR2 FQNEAQ. The CDR3: CASSPGVRNYGYTF. In DNA, the CDR3 is TGTGCCAGCAGCCCGGGGGTCAGGAACTATGGCTACACCTTC.

The chain combines TRBV4-2 with TRBJ2-1; possible D gene TRBD2, 5 bases. Germline V gene data show CDR1 as LGHNA and CDR2 as YNFKEQ. The CDR3 length is 12 residues. Between the trimmed V and J ends, which lost 4 bases and 6 bases, there was a span of 7 bases. The CDR3 sequence: CASSPGGNEQFF. The CDR3 DNA reads TGTGCCAGCAGCCCTGGAGGCAATGAGCAGTTCTTC.

The CDR3, as DNA: TGTGCCAGCAGCCCGCTAGCGGGTTCGAACACCGGGGAGCTGTTTTTT. Amino acid sequence: CASSPLAGSNTGELFF. This rearrangement joins TRBV11-2 to TRBJ2-2; 8 bases fit TRBD2. The CDR3 sequence is 16 residues long. Trimming at V came to 5 bases and at J to 0 bases, leaving 5 bases not matched to a gene. Germline CDR1 reads SGHAT; CDR2 reads FQNNGV.